This T cell receptor (beta chain) emerged from a study of T and B cells in COVID-19 patients. Study context: Blood was sampled from COVID-19 patients who were either actively infected or recovered. Study outcomes and limitations: Blood from mildly ill patients while symptomatic, and early samples from severe cases, were scarce. Sorted SARS-CoV-2-responsive or tetramer+ T cells and CD4+, regulatory and CD8+ subsets were not yet sequenced. In COVID-19 patients, T cell receptor beta variable and joining gene use was reportedly strongly skewed.

Multiplex PCR with BIOMED2 TRB-A/B primer pools amplified TRB rearrangements. MiXCR, applied by TCRdb to the multiplex PCR reads, yields one record per CDR3 protein. The sample holds under 5,500 distinct CDR3 sequences, roughly 30% seen once. From blood, roughly 220-550 ng of genomic DNA served as TRB template. This clonotype came up once. Its antigen is as yet unknown. With a much larger clone just one base away, this may be a read error. The CDR3 extends over 14 amino acids. Germline lookup yields CDR1 MNHEY and CDR2 SVGAGI. Material: blood. This clonotype was obtained from a human donor with active COVID-19. The chain joins TRBV6-5 to TRBJ1-2; D is unclear. CDR3: CASSLDPGEGGYIF. The CDR3 nucleotides are TGTGCCAGCAGTCTAGACCCTGGGGAGGGCGGCTACATCTTC.